The T cell receptor (beta chain) under discussion was sequenced for a study of CD8+CD57+ T cells in acquired aplastic anemia. The wider study: The mean DNA yield obtained from sorted CD4+ and CD8+ cells came to about 3 ug.

By flow cytometry, patients selected for sequencing had shown an expansion of CD8+CD57+ cells. A severe acquired aplastic anemia diagnosis applied to all patients. The TCR beta profiling, which covered VDJ combination and CDR3 sequence, was carried out using genomic DNA as the template. One entry per CDR3 protein results from TCRdb running MiXCR on the reads. The profile shows a few hundred thousand distinct CDR3 sequences, almost 50% of them singletons. This clonotype has a single count. Its antigen remains unknown. V was clipped by 4 bases and J by 9 bases; unmatched bases: 9. This CDR3 comprises 15 residues. From germline, CDR1 is SGHRS and CDR2 YFSETQ. Study-level results: Patient and control CD8+ Simpson's diversity was not significantly different. Sharing between patients and controls was observed for around 30 CD8+ CDR3 sequences.

The receptor's source is a human donor with aplastic anemia. The chain combines TRBV5-1 with TRBJ1-6, with 8 bases fitting TRBD1. Input material: sorted CD4+, CD8+, or CD8+CD57+ T cells (not recorded which) from PBMCs. CDR3 amino acids: CASSRGTGGSSPLHF. CDR3 DNA: TGCGCCAGCAGCAGAGGGACAGGAGGCTCTTCACCCCTCCACTTT.